The rows below give T cell receptor beta chains drawn from one sample of a study of blood T cell repertoires in COVID-19. Repertoires were generated with immunoSEQ multiplex PCR, while TCRdb's copy carries only in-frame clones and drops some. The sample lists about 180,000 clones, about 86% occurring once. The material sequenced was peripheral blood. These receptors all stem from a man in his fifties or sixties with active or convalescent COVID-19. CDR3s include the opening cysteine and the closing phenylalanine or tryptophan. D genes are given only for firm matches. Rows may omit the clone size; those that give it use once, few, many or a size class.

NA	NA	TRBV5-4	TRBJ2-2	CASSLESGVAGTGELFF	TGTGCCAGCAGCTTGGAGTCTGGGGTTGCGGGAACCGGGGAGCTGTTTTTT
NA	NA	TRBV11-3	TRBJ2-7	CASSLASYEQYF	TGTGCCAGCAGCTTAGCATCCTACGAGCAGTACTTC
few	NA	TRBV2	TRBJ2-7	CASSEHGAGGTPYEQYF	TGTGCCAGCAGTGAACATGGTGCAGGGGGGACCCCCTACGAGCAGTACTTC
NA	TRBD2	TRBV7-8	TRBJ2-5	CASLGTSGGETQYF	TGTGCCAGTCTAGGGACTAGCGGTGGAGAGACCCAGTACTTC
NA	NA	TRBV4-3	TRBJ2-7	CASSQHLQGYEQYF	TGCGCCAGCAGCCAACATTTACAGGGTTACGAGCAGTACTTC
NA	NA	TRBV14	TRBJ1-1	CASSQSGQDRNTEAFF	TGTGCCAGCAGCCAAAGTGGGCAGGACAGGAACACTGAAGCTTTCTTT
NA	TRBD1	TRBV5-1	TRBJ1-1	CASSLAATGGTEAFF	TGCGCCAGCAGCTTGGCCGCGACAGGGGGCACTGAAGCTTTCTTT
NA	TRBD2	TRBV2	TRBJ2-1	CASSVGLAGGSDQDNEQFF	TGTGCCAGCAGTGTGGGGCTAGCGGGAGGTTCAGACCAGGACAATGAGCAGTTCTTC
NA	TRBD1	TRBV15	TRBJ1-4	CATSRGQGEKLFF	TGTGCCACCAGCAGGGGACAGGGCGAAAAACTGTTTTTT
few	NA	TRBV5-1	TRBJ1-2	CASSPGIDRPPGYTF	TGCGCCAGCAGCCCGGGGATCGACAGGCCCCCGGGCTACACCTTC
NA	TRBD1	TRBV27	TRBJ1-2	CASSYSDRGYGYTF	TGTGCCAGCAGTTACAGCGACAGGGGGTATGGCTACACCTTC
NA	TRBD2	TRBV2	TRBJ2-7	CASSDGSGRDPYEQYF	TGTGCCAGCAGTGATGGTAGCGGGAGGGACCCCTACGAGCAGTACTTC
NA	NA	TRBV7-9	TRBJ1-6	CASSSTAFNSPLHF	TGTGCCAGCAGCTCGACAGCATTTAATTCACCCCTCCACTTT
NA	NA	TRBV6-6	TRBJ2-7	CASSYSTDYEQYF	TGTGCCAGCAGTTACTCGACAGACTACGAGCAGTACTTC
NA	NA	TRBV10-3	TRBJ1-1	CAISKQENTEAFF	TGTGCCATCAGTAAACAGGAGAACACTGAAGCTTTCTTT
NA	NA	TRBV10-3	TRBJ1-2	CAISPRGAGYTF	TGTGCCATCAGTCCGAGAGGTGCCGGCTACACCTTC
few	TRBD1	TRBV18	TRBJ2-3	CASSPRGQGVTDTQYF	TGTGCCAGCTCACCTAGGGGACAGGGGGTAACAGATACGCAGTATTTT
NA	NA	TRBV10-3	TRBJ1-1	CAISESNGFNTEAFF	TGTGCCATCAGTGAGTCGAACGGTTTTAACACTGAAGCTTTCTTT
NA	TRBD1	TRBV4-1	TRBJ1-5	CASSQVGQGNQPQHF	TGCGCCAGCAGCCAAGTAGGACAGGGGAATCAGCCCCAGCATTTT
NA	TRBD1	TRBV25-1	TRBJ2-2	CASSVGQHTGELFF	TGTGCCAGCAGTGTGGGACAGCACACCGGGGAGCTGTTTTTT
NA	TRBD2	TRBV10-3	TRBJ2-7	CAISSGGAYEQYF	TGTGCCATCAGCAGCGGGGGGGCCTACGAGCAGTACTTC
NA	NA	TRBV28	TRBJ1-2	CASRAGNGYTF	TGTGCCAGCAGGGCAGGGAATGGCTACACCTTC
NA	TRBD1	TRBV6-6	TRBJ1-5	CASSTRTGEANQPQHF	TGTGCCAGCAGTACTCGGACAGGGGAGGCCAATCAGCCCCAGCATTTT
NA	TRBD2	TRBV11-3	TRBJ2-5	CASSLTAGVKTQYF	TGTGCCAGCAGCTTAACAGCGGGAGTCAAGACCCAGTACTTC
NA	TRBD1	TRBV5-1	TRBJ2-1	CASSPYPRDRGSNEQFF	TGCGCCAGCAGCCCCTACCCCCGGGACAGGGGTTCCAATGAGCAGTTCTTC
NA	NA	TRBV20-1	TRBJ2-5	CSARRETQYF	TGCAGTGCTAGACGGGAGACCCAGTACTTC
NA	NA	TRBV3-1/TRBV3-2	TRBJ1-2	CASSLTVLANYGYTF	TGTGCCAGCAGCCTGACAGTCCTAGCTAACTATGGCTACACCTTC
NA	NA	TRBV29-1	TRBJ1-1	CSAGNWNTEAFF	TGCAGTGCAGGCAACTGGAACACTGAAGCTTTCTTT
NA	TRBD2	TRBV7-3	TRBJ2-4	CASSKLAGAQGKNIQYF	TGTGCCAGCAGCAAATTAGCGGGGGCCCAAGGAAAAAACATTCAGTACTTC
NA	NA	TRBV25-1	TRBJ1-2	CASSEAGGSYGYTF	TGTGCCAGCAGTGAAGCGGGGGGCAGCTATGGCTACACCTTC
once	NA	TRBV7-2	TRBJ1-3	CASSSVLGNTIYF	TGTGCCAGCAGCTCCGTTTTGGGAAACACCATATATTTT
NA	NA	TRBV18	TRBJ1-5	CASSPKASQPQHF	TGTGCCAGCTCACCCAAGGCTAGCCAGCCCCAGCATTTT
NA	TRBD1	TRBV27	TRBJ2-1	CASSTRTGVYEQFF	TGTGCCAGCAGTACCCGGACAGGGGTGTATGAGCAGTTCTTC
NA	NA	TRBV29-1	TRBJ2-7	CSVVAGLSSYEQYF	TGCAGCGTTGTGGCAGGCCTGAGCTCCTACGAGCAGTACTTC
once	NA	TRBV5-4	TRBJ2-2	CASSSLDTGELFF	TGTGCCAGCAGCTCACTAGATACCGGGGAGCTGTTTTTT
NA	NA	TRBV6-5	TRBJ1-5	CASTHPVNQPQHF	TGTGCCAGCACCCACCCAGTCAATCAGCCCCAGCATTTT
NA	TRBD2	TRBV6-5	TRBJ2-5	CASSPGLAGTKTQYF	TGTGCCAGCAGTCCCGGACTAGCGGGGACTAAGACCCAGTACTTC
few	NA	TRBV27	TRBJ2-1	CASSPGGRRVYEQFF	TGTGCCAGCAGTCCAGGGGGGCGGAGAGTTTATGAGCAGTTCTTC
NA	NA	TRBV28	TRBJ1-2	CASKSGGKEDGYTF	TGTGCCAGCAAGTCCGGAGGGAAGGAGGATGGCTACACCTTC
NA	NA	TRBV4-1	TRBJ1-1	CASSQEGGGSRQAFF	TGCGCCAGCAGCCAAGAAGGGGGGGGGAGCCGTCAAGCTTTCTTT
NA	TRBD1	TRBV25-1	TRBJ1-4	CASSELGPGGSNEKLFF	TGTGCCAGCAGTGAATTAGGGCCAGGGGGTTCTAATGAAAAACTGTTTTTT
NA	TRBD1	TRBV5-1	TRBJ2-5	CASSPTGGGQETQYF	TGCGCCAGCAGCCCGACAGGGGGCGGGCAAGAGACCCAGTACTTC
once	NA	TRBV3-1/TRBV3-2	TRBJ2-3	CASSLRHGTDTQYF	TGTGCCAGCAGCCTTAGACACGGCACAGATACGCAGTATTTT
NA	NA	TRBV30	TRBJ2-3	CAWTLREYGQYF	TGTGCCTGGACATTACGGGAGTACGGGCAGTATTTT
NA	TRBD2	TRBV30	TRBJ2-1	CAWTPRHAAGGSYNEQFF	TGTGCCTGGACTCCGAGGCATGCAGCGGGGGGCTCCTACAATGAGCAGTTCTTC
NA	TRBD1	TRBV7-9	TRBJ1-2	CASSNRDRLNYGYTF	TGTGCCAGCAGCAACCGGGACAGGCTTAACTATGGCTACACCTTC
NA	NA	TRBV5-1	TRBJ1-2	CASSSQPGSRANYGYTF	TGCGCCAGCAGCTCTCAGCCCGGGAGCCGAGCTAACTATGGCTACACCTTC
NA	TRBD2	TRBV6-1	TRBJ2-1	CASSEGLLAGHYQFF	TGTGCCAGCAGTGAAGGGTTGCTAGCGGGGCATTATCAGTTCTTC
NA	TRBD2	TRBV18	TRBJ2-5	CASSPRLAGEGETQYF	TGTGCCAGCTCACCACGGCTAGCGGGAGAAGGCGAGACCCAGTACTTC
once	NA	TRBV2	TRBJ1-5	CASSEGGGRSNQPQHF	TGTGCCAGCAGTGAAGGGGGGGGAAGGAGCAATCAGCCCCAGCATTTT
NA	TRBD2	TRBV18	TRBJ2-3	CASSPPSASGKDTQYF	TGTGCCAGCTCACCGCCTTCAGCTAGCGGGAAGGATACGCAGTATTTT
NA	NA	TRBV2	TRBJ1-1	CASSRDTDTEAFF	TGCGCCAGCAGTAGAGACACCGACACTGAAGCTTTCTTT
few	NA	TRBV2	TRBJ2-1	CASSRVQVGGNEQFF	TGTGCCAGCAGCCGGGTTCAGGTGGGGGGCAATGAGCAGTTCTTC
few	NA	TRBV10-3	TRBJ2-7	CAINAGSSYEQYF	TGTGCCATCAACGCGGGTAGCTCCTACGAGCAGTACTTC
NA	NA	TRBV10-3	TRBJ1-6	CAITAANNSPLHF	TGTGCCATCACAGCGGCGAATAATTCACCCCTCCACTTT
once	NA	TRBV24-1	TRBJ1-5	CATSFGDQPQHF	TGTGCCACCAGTTTCGGGGATCAGCCCCAGCATTTT
once	NA	TRBV5-1	TRBJ1-4	CASSLGQGNEKLFF	TGCGCCAGCAGCTTGGGGCAGGGGAATGAAAAACTGTTTTTT
NA	NA	TRBV12-3/TRBV12-4	TRBJ2-1	CASSPKIYNEQFF	TGTGCCAGCAGTCCCAAAATCTACAATGAGCAGTTCTTC
NA	NA	TRBV6-5	TRBJ1-1	CASSPPGLGSEAFF	TGTGCCAGCAGTCCTCCTGGGCTTGGTTCTGAAGCTTTCTTT